This T cell receptor beta chain was obtained from a study of blood T cell repertoires in COVID-19. On the study more broadly: Samples came from the United States, Italy and Spain, spanning acute and convalescent COVID-19. T cells, B-cell-depleted T cells, or PBMCs supplied cDNA or gDNA.

The V end was cut by 6 bases, the J end by 4 bases, with 15 bases between. The CDR3 has 13 amino acids. The V gene's germline CDR1 is SQVTM and CDR2 ANQGSEA. Per the study methods: Amplification from reference gene primers served as the basis for estimated nucleated cell counts. Sequencing was performed with immunoSEQ multiplex PCR; in TCRdb, only in-frame clones are kept and a portion is missing. That table is the source of V, J and clone size, and D and trimming were worked out from the DNA. The data contain roughly 100,000 clones, around 74% of them seen just once; the ten biggest clones take up approximately 20%.

The TCR originated in a woman in her 70s with acute or convalescent COVID-19. The V and J genes are TRBV29-1 and TRBJ1-1, with a possible D match to TRBD1 (5 bases). The sample taken for sequencing was peripheral blood. CDR3 nucleotides: TGCAGCGTCCTAGGGGTCGGGGGCACTGAAGCTTTCTTT. Amino acid sequence: CSVLGVGGTEAFF.